This T cell receptor (beta chain) is drawn from a study of blood T cell repertoires in COVID-19. Study details: There were acute and convalescent COVID-19 samples, and they came from the United States, Italy and Spain. PBMCs, B-cell-depleted T cells, or T cells provided the cDNA or gDNA that made up the material.

In the authors' workflow: The authors estimated nucleated cell counts from reference gene primer amplification. The method was immunoSEQ multiplex PCR; TCRdb's version includes in-frame clones alone and lacks a portion of them. The V and J calls and clone size come from that table; D and trimming were worked out from the DNA. The repertoire consists of about 120,000 clones, with approximately 85% occurring once and the leading ten covering 6.5% to 10%. The clonotype comes from a man aged 65 to 79 with acute or convalescent COVID-19. The specimen sequenced was peripheral blood.

CDR3 nucleotide sequence: TGTGCCATCAGTGACCGACAGGGCAACTATGGCTACACCTTC. Its protein product is CAISDRQGNYGYTF. The V gene is TRBV10-3, the J gene TRBJ1-2; 7 nucleotides agree with TRBD1. The CDR3 sequence is 14 residues long. J was trimmed by 2 bases and V by 3 bases; bases with no gene match: 3. Germline CDR1 is ENHRY and CDR2 is SYGVKD.